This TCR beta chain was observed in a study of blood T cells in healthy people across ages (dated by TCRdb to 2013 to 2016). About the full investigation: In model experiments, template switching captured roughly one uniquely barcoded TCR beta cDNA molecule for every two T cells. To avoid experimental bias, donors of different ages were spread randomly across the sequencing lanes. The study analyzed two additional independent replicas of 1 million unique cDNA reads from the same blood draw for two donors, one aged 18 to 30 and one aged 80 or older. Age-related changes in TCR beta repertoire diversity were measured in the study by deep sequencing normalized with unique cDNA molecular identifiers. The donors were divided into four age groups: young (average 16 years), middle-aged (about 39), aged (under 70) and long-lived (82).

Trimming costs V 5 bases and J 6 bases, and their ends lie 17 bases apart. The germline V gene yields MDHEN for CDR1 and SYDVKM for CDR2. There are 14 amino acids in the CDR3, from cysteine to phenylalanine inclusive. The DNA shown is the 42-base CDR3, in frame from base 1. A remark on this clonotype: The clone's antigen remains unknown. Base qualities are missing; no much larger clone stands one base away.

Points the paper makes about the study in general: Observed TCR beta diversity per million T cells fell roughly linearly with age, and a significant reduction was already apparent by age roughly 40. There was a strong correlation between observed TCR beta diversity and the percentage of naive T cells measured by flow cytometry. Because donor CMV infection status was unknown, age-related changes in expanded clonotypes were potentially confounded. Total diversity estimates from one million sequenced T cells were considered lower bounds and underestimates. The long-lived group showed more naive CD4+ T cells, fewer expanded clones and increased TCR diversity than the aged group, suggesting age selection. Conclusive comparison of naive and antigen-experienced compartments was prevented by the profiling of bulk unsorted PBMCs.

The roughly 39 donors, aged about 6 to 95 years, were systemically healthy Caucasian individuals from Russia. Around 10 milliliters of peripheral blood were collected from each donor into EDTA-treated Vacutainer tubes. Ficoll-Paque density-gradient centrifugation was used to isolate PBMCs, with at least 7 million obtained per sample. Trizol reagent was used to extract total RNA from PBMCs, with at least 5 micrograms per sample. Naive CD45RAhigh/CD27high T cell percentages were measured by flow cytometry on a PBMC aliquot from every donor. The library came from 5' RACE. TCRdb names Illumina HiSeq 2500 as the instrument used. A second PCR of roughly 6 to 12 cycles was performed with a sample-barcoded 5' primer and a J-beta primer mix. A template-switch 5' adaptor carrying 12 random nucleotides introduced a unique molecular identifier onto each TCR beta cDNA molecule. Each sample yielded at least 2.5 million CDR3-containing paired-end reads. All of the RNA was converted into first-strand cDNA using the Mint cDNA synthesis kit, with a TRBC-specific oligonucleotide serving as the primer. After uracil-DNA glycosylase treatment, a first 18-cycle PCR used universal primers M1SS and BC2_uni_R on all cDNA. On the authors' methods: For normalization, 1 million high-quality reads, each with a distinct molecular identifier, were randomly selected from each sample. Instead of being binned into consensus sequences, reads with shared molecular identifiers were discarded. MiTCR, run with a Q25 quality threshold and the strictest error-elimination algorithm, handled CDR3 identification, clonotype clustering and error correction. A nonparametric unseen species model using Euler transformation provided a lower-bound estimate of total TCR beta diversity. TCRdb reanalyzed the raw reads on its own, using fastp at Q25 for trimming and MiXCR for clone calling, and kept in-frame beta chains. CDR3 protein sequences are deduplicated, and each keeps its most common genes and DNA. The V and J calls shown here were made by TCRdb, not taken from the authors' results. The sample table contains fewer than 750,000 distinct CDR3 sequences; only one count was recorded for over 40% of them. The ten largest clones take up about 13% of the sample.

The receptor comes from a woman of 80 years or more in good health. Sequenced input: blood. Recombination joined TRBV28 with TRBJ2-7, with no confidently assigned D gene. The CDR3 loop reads CASSLAFSPGEQYF. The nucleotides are TGTGCCAGCAGTCTCGCGTTCTCCCCGGGCGAGCAGTACTTC.